This TCR beta chain emerged from a study of OX40 agonist ivuxolimab in advanced cancers. V was pared by 3 bases and J by 4 bases, with 15 bases between. Germline V lookup: CDR1 MNHEY, CDR2 SVGAGI. The CDR3 spans 15 residues. Using immunoSEQ multiplex PCR, the repertoire was profiled, and TCRdb retains in-frame clones only, with some absent. The table lists over 25,000 clones, over 75% of them singletons. This clone was seen just once. The sequencing here drew on CD4+ or CD8+ T cells sorted from blood, taken in a trial of the OX40 agonist ivuxolimab. The chain employs TRBV6-5 and TRBJ2-5; TRBD2 is a possible D gene (6 bases). The TCR was taken from an adult with an advanced solid tumor such as melanoma, head and neck, liver or kidney cancer. DNA for the CDR3: TGTGCCAGCAGTTATGACGGGGGATCGGGAGAGACCCAGTACTTC. Its protein is CASSYDGGSGETQYF.